Listed below are T cell receptor beta chains from one sample, sequenced in a study of T cell changes during pregnancy in multiple sclerosis. The table came from immunoSEQ multiplex PCR; TCRdb's copy has only in-frame clones and leaves some out. The sample lists roughly 30,000 clones, approximately 90% seen once, with approximately 5.4% in the top ten. The sequencing here drew on CD8+ T cells from peripheral blood mononuclear cells, taken in the first trimester of pregnancy. All receptors come from a female donor with multiple sclerosis, enrolled in a pregnancy study. CDR3s include the opening cysteine and the closing phenylalanine or tryptophan. D genes are given only for firm matches. Rows give clone size only sometimes, using once, few, many, or a class for an expanded clone.

V gene	J gene	D gene	clone size	CDR3 protein	CDR3 DNA
TRBV6-4	TRBJ2-1	TRBD2	-	CASSDSVAGVNEQFF	TGTGCCAGCAGTGACTCGGTAGCGGGAGTGAACGAGCAGTTCTTC
TRBV7-6	TRBJ2-1	TRBD2	once	CASSLGRAGTSGPGGQFF	TGTGCCAGCAGCTTAGGAAGGGCGGGGACTAGCGGGCCAGGGGGGCAGTTCTTC
TRBV2	TRBJ1-1	TRBD1	-	CASSSPGQGRRNTEAFF	TGTGCCAGCAGTTCCCCCGGACAGGGGCGGAGGAACACTGAAGCTTTCTTT
TRBV11-2	TRBJ1-1	-	-	CASSYGLLNTEAFF	TGTGCCAGCAGCTACGGACTGCTGAACACTGAAGCTTTCTTT
TRBV19	TRBJ2-7	TRBD2	-	CASSREGSYEQYF	TGTGCCAGTAGTAGGGAGGGCTCCTACGAGCAGTACTTC
TRBV28	TRBJ2-7	TRBD1	-	CASSLTQGALSYEQYF	TGTGCCAGCAGTTTAACTCAGGGGGCCCTTTCGTACGAGCAGTACTTC
TRBV12-5	TRBJ2-2	TRBD1	-	CASGSSRGRKTGELFF	TGTGCTAGTGGTTCATCCAGGGGGCGGAAGACCGGGGAGCTGTTTTTT
TRBV5-1	TRBJ1-4	TRBD1	-	CASSLGQGYTNEKLFF	TGCGCCAGCAGCTTGGGACAGGGTTATACTAATGAAAAACTGTTTTTT
TRBV7-3	TRBJ2-5	TRBD2	-	CASSSGLAGGHETQYF	TGTGCCAGCAGCTCCGGACTAGCGGGAGGTCACGAGACCCAGTACTTC
TRBV7-9	TRBJ1-2	-	-	CASSTVDRGAEDYGYTF	TGTGCCAGCAGCACCGTCGACCGGGGGGCGGAGGACTATGGCTACACCTTC
TRBV4-1	TRBJ2-7	-	-	CASSQIQGYEQYF	TGCGCCAGCAGCCAAATACAGGGTTACGAGCAGTACTTC
TRBV19	TRBJ2-2	-	few	CASHTGLPSNTGELFF	TGTGCCAGCCACACAGGGTTGCCCTCGAACACCGGGGAGCTGTTTTTT
TRBV9	TRBJ2-1	TRBD2	-	CASSVNPSGSHFDEQFF	TGTGCCAGCAGCGTAAATCCTAGCGGGAGTCATTTTGATGAGCAGTTCTTC
TRBV9	TRBJ2-5	-	-	CASSPWEEETQYF	TGTGCCAGCAGCCCGTGGGAGGAAGAGACCCAGTACTTC
TRBV18	TRBJ1-6	-	-	CASSPNTGGSYNSPLHF	TGTGCCAGCTCACCCAACACTGGAGGCTCCTATAATTCACCCCTCCACTTT
TRBV7-8	TRBJ2-7	TRBD2	-	CASSPGLAGFYEQYF	TGTGCCAGCAGCCCGGGACTAGCGGGGTTCTACGAGCAGTACTTC
TRBV27	TRBJ2-7	-	-	CASSLGAGYEQYF	TGTGCCAGCAGTTTGGGCGCGGGCTACGAGCAGTACTTC
TRBV11-2	TRBJ2-5	-	-	CASSSPVEPPGGTQYF	TGTGCCAGCAGCTCTCCCGTCGAACCGCCCGGTGGGACCCAGTACTTC
TRBV9	TRBJ2-1	-	-	CASSVGAPSSYNEQFF	TGTGCCAGCAGCGTAGGTGCCCCGAGCTCCTACAATGAGCAGTTCTTC
TRBV2	TRBJ2-7	-	-	CASSDYDEQYF	TGTGCCAGCAGTGACTATGACGAGCAGTACTTC
TRBV5-1	TRBJ2-3	TRBD2	-	CASSLAASGYTDTQYF	TGCGCCAGCAGCTTGGCTGCTAGCGGATACACAGATACGCAGTATTTT
TRBV7-6	TRBJ2-3	TRBD2	-	CASSASFAGGPSTDTQYF	TGTGCCAGCAGCGCCTCTTTTGCGGGAGGGCCAAGCACAGATACGCAGTATTTT
TRBV29-1	TRBJ1-1	-	once	CSVEDRGALMNTEAFF	TGCAGCGTTGAAGATCGGGGGGCCCTTATGAACACTGAAGCTTTCTTT
TRBV7-2	TRBJ1-3	TRBD1	-	CASSLVEGATGNTIYF	TGTGCCAGCAGCTTAGTTGAGGGGGCTACTGGAAACACCATATATTTT
TRBV11-1	TRBJ2-5	TRBD2	once	CASSLVASGEGNQETQYF	TGTGCCAGCAGCTTAGTGGCTAGCGGGGAGGGAAACCAAGAGACCCAGTACTTC
TRBV11-3	TRBJ2-3	TRBD1	-	CASSPRDSHTDTQYF	TGTGCCAGCAGCCCCCGGGACAGCCACACAGATACGCAGTATTTT
TRBV9	TRBJ2-7	TRBD1	-	CASSDDRGGQRGSYEQYF	TGTGCCAGCAGCGACGACAGGGGAGGACAGCGTGGGTCCTACGAGCAGTACTTC
TRBV30	TRBJ1-2	-	-	CAWSAQQGSYGYTF	TGTGCCTGGAGTGCTCAACAGGGATCCTATGGCTACACCTTC
TRBV11-2	TRBJ2-3	TRBD2	-	CASSLVLGTSGSTDTQYF	TGTGCCAGCAGCTTAGTGTTAGGGACTAGCGGGTCCACAGATACGCAGTATTTT
TRBV4-3	TRBJ2-7	TRBD1	-	CASSQTTGSYEQYF	TGCGCCAGCAGCCAGACGACAGGGTCCTACGAGCAGTACTTC
TRBV5-6	TRBJ1-1	-	-	CASSPNMNTEAFF	TGTGCCAGCAGCCCAAACATGAACACTGAAGCTTTCTTT
TRBV6-1	TRBJ2-1	-	-	CANGGLRDLKDEQFF	TGTGCCAATGGAGGCCTCCGGGACTTAAAGGATGAGCAGTTCTTC
TRBV4-1	TRBJ1-1	-	-	CASSQQDKRGTEAFF	TGCGCCAGCAGCCAGCAGGACAAAAGAGGCACTGAAGCTTTCTTT
TRBV19	TRBJ1-2	TRBD1	-	CASRTTGGLGYGYTF	TGTGCCAGTAGGACGACAGGGGGCTTAGGCTATGGCTACACCTTC
TRBV7-9	TRBJ1-1	TRBD1	few	CASSRYRGTEAFF	TGTGCCAGCAGCAGATACAGGGGAACTGAAGCTTTCTTT
TRBV7-6	TRBJ2-7	-	-	CASKGGGEYEQYF	TGTGCCAGCAAGGGCGGAGGGGAGTACGAGCAGTACTTC
TRBV29-1	TRBJ2-7	-	-	CSVEGSEDSYEQYF	TGCAGCGTTGAAGGGAGTGAGGATTCCTACGAGCAGTACTTC
TRBV13	TRBJ2-1	TRBD2	-	CASSPRAREDYNEQFF	TGTGCCAGCAGCCCCCGGGCGCGGGAGGACTACAATGAGCAGTTCTTC
TRBV11-2	TRBJ2-5	-	-	CASGGETQYF	TGTGCCAGCGGGGGGGAGACCCAGTACTTC
TRBV6-4	TRBJ2-2	-	few	CASSDSPEAGELFF	TGTGCCAGCAGTGACTCGCCGGAGGCCGGGGAGCTGTTTTTT
TRBV4-1	TRBJ1-2	TRBD1	-	CASMLQQGISSGYTF	TGCGCCAGCATGCTGCAACAGGGGATTTCGAGTGGCTACACCTTC
TRBV23-1	TRBJ1-1	-	-	CASSHGWGGFMNTEAFF	TGCGCCAGCAGTCATGGGTGGGGCGGTTTCATGAACACTGAAGCTTTCTTT
TRBV28	TRBJ2-7	TRBD2	-	CASSQTSGPPYEQYF	TGTGCCAGCAGTCAAACTAGCGGACCACCCTACGAGCAGTACTTC
TRBV29-1	TRBJ2-1	TRBD2	-	CSVSRAGGALYNEQFF	TGCAGCGTTTCCCGGGCGGGGGGGGCCCTCTACAATGAGCAGTTCTTC
TRBV6-5	TRBJ2-3	TRBD1	-	CASRPGQGKDTQYF	TGTGCCAGCAGACCGGGACAGGGAAAGGATACGCAGTATTTT
TRBV6-4	TRBJ2-3	-	-	CASSDSDGATDTQYF	TGTGCCAGCAGTGACTCAGATGGAGCCACAGATACGCAGTATTTT
TRBV28	TRBJ1-1	TRBD1	once	CASSRRNRGSQNTEAFF	TGTGCCAGCAGTCGGAGGAACAGGGGTTCCCAGAACACTGAAGCTTTCTTT
TRBV9	TRBJ2-1	TRBD2	few	CASSVTSGTSYNEQFF	TGTGCCAGCAGCGTAACTAGCGGGACCTCCTACAATGAGCAGTTCTTC
TRBV21-1	TRBJ2-3	-	-	CASSVRTTLYTDTQYF	TGTGCCAGCAGCGTACGGACAACCCTCTACACAGATACGCAGTATTTT
TRBV5-1	TRBJ2-1	TRBD2	few	CASGTSGSLNEQFF	TGCGCCAGTGGGACTAGCGGGAGTTTGAATGAGCAGTTCTTC
TRBV27	TRBJ1-4	-	-	CASSFEAYNEKLFF	TGTGCCAGCAGTTTCGAGGCTTATAATGAAAAACTGTTTTTT
TRBV9	TRBJ2-1	TRBD2	-	CASSVAAGVDNEQFF	TGTGCCAGCAGCGTAGCAGCGGGAGTCGACAATGAGCAGTTCTTC
TRBV5-1	TRBJ2-5	TRBD2	few	CASSPRTSGIQETQYF	TGCGCCAGCAGCCCAAGGACTAGCGGGATCCAAGAGACCCAGTACTTC
TRBV29-1	TRBJ2-7	TRBD1	-	CSVQGVTGEIYEQYF	TGCAGCGTTCAAGGGGTGACAGGGGAAATCTACGAGCAGTACTTC